These T cell receptor beta chains were read from a single sample in a study of cytomegalovirus exposure and HLA in healthy donors. Data came from immunoSEQ multiplex PCR; TCRdb stores just in-frame clones and leaves some out. Of about 180,000 clones in the sample, about four fifths are singletons; the top ten hold more than 1.5%. The sample consisted of PBMCs. These TCRs come from a man aged 35-49 years in good health and CMV-seronegative. Each CDR3 is given with its conserved first and last residue. Fields, in order: V gene, clone size, D gene, CDR3 length, J gene, CDR3 DNA, CDR3 protein. A D gene is named only where the DNA matches it firmly. Size is stated for part of the rows, as once, few or many counts, or as a class when the clone is expanded.

TRBV18	-	-	11	TRBJ1-2	TGTGCCAGCACCGACAGGCTTGGCTACACCTTC	CASTDRLGYTF
TRBV25-1	few	-	11	TRBJ1-2	TGTGCCAGCAGTACAGGGTCTGGCTACACCTTC	CASSTGSGYTF
TRBV28	few	-	15	TRBJ2-3	TGTGCCAGCAGTCCTTGGGACTCTCTTCCAGATACGCAGTATTTT	CASSPWDSLPDTQYF
TRBV28	few	-	16	TRBJ1-5	TGTGCCAGCAGCCCTAACAGTCTCTTGAGCAATCAGCCCCAGCATTTT	CASSPNSLLSNQPQHF
TRBV5-1	-	TRBD2	15	TRBJ2-5	TGCGCCAGCAGCCCAACGGGGGGTCTCCAGAAGACCCAGTACTTC	CASSPTGGLQKTQYF
TRBV6-5	-	-	14	TRBJ1-4	TGTGCCAGCCGGGGGGGAGGGGGAAATGAAAAACTGTTTTTT	CASRGGGGNEKLFF
TRBV28	-	TRBD1	18	TRBJ1-3	TGTGCCAGCAGTTTAGCCGGACAGGGTCGGGAATCTGGAAACACCATATATTTT	CASSLAGQGRESGNTIYF
TRBV15	-	-	12	TRBJ2-2	TGTGCCACCGCCCGGGGTGGCGGGGAGCTGTTTTTT	CATARGGGELFF
TRBV2	-	TRBD1	14	TRBJ2-7	TGTGCCAGCAGGAGGGGACAGGGGAAGAACGAGCAGTACTTC	CASRRGQGKNEQYF
TRBV4-3	-	TRBD1	15	TRBJ2-7	TGCGCCAGCAGCCAAGGATTAACAGGGGGCTACGAGCAGTACTTC	CASSQGLTGGYEQYF
TRBV7-2	-	-	15	TRBJ1-5	TGTGCCAGCAGCAGCGATAGACTTGGGTATCAGCCCCAGCATTTT	CASSSDRLGYQPQHF
TRBV11-1	-	-	12	TRBJ2-3	TGTGCCAGCAGCCGTGGCGGGGATACGCAGTATTTT	CASSRGGDTQYF
TRBV7-2	-	-	16	TRBJ2-7	TGTGCCAGCACCACCGAACCGGGCAGGGGTCGGAACGAGCAGTACTTC	CASTTEPGRGRNEQYF
TRBV28	-	TRBD1	13	TRBJ2-5	TGTGCCAGCGGGACAGGGGGCCAAGAGACCCAGTACTTC	CASGTGGQETQYF
TRBV9	-	-	15	TRBJ2-7	TGTGCCAGCAGCGTAGAGACCGGACAGAACTACGAGCAGTACTTC	CASSVETGQNYEQYF
TRBV7-3	few	-	15	TRBJ2-1	TGTGCCAGCAGCTCGTACAGGGCACCCAACAATGAGCAGTTCTTC	CASSSYRAPNNEQFF
TRBV6-1	-	TRBD2	14	TRBJ2-4	TGTGCCAGCAGTGAAGACATAGCGGGAGGGCGGCAGTACTTC	CASSEDIAGGRQYF
TRBV6-1	-	-	12	TRBJ2-7	TGTGCCAGCCATCCCAGGGGTTACGAGCAGTACTTC	CASHPRGYEQYF
TRBV7-9	-	TRBD1	15	TRBJ2-5	TGTGCCAGCAGCGATACAGGGACAGGGAAGGAGACCCAGTACTTC	CASSDTGTGKETQYF
TRBV20-1	-	TRBD1	11	TRBJ1-1	TGCAGTGCGACAGGGACAGGGGAAGCTTTCTTT	CSATGTGEAFF
TRBV7-3	-	-	15	TRBJ2-1	TGTGCCAGCAGCTTAGTCCCAGGACTATACAATGAGCAGTTCTTC	CASSLVPGLYNEQFF
TRBV4-1	-	-	16	TRBJ1-4	TGCGCCAGCAGCCAAGATCAAGGGGCGCGGGGTGAAAAACTGTTTTTT	CASSQDQGARGEKLFF
TRBV19	once	TRBD1	16	TRBJ1-2	TGTGCCAGTAGTATAGCCATGGGACAGACCCGCTATGGCTACACCTTC	CASSIAMGQTRYGYTF
TRBV4-2	-	-	13	TRBJ1-1	TGTGCCAGCAGCCAAGATCTGCCGGCTGAAGCTTTCTTT	CASSQDLPAEAFF
TRBV7-2	-	-	13	TRBJ2-7	TGTGCCAGCAGCTTGAGAACGGAGAGCGAGCAGTACTTC	CASSLRTESEQYF
TRBV29-1	-	-	13	TRBJ1-1	TGCAGCTCTCAGGGGTACGGGAACACTGAAGCTTTCTTT	CSSQGYGNTEAFF
TRBV28	-	-	16	TRBJ1-6	TGTGCCAGCAGTCAACAGGCGGGGGGGCTGGGATCACCCCTCCACTTT	CASSQQAGGLGSPLHF
TRBV30	-	TRBD1	14	TRBJ1-1	TGTGCCTGGAGTGGAGATGACAGGGGCGCTGAAGCTTTCTTT	CAWSGDDRGAEAFF
TRBV30	once	-	13	TRBJ1-5	TGTGCCTGGAGTGGACAGATCAATCAGCCCCAGCATTTT	CAWSGQINQPQHF
TRBV11-2	-	TRBD2	16	TRBJ2-3	TGTGCCAGCAGCTTAGTAGGGACTAGCGGGATAGATACGCAGTATTTT	CASSLVGTSGIDTQYF
TRBV19	-	-	14	TRBJ1-3	TGTGCCAGTAGTACATCGGGAGCTGGAAACACCATATATTTT	CASSTSGAGNTIYF
TRBV7-2	-	-	13	TRBJ2-7	TGTGCCAGCAGCTTAGTGGAGGTAACCGAGCAGTACTTC	CASSLVEVTEQYF
TRBV5-1	once	TRBD2	16	TRBJ2-3	TGCGCCAGCAGCCCGAGTTCGGGAGGTTTGCCAGATACGCAGTATTTT	CASSPSSGGLPDTQYF
TRBV10-3	-	TRBD2	17	TRBJ2-3	TGTGCCATCAGTGGCCGGGCGGGGGGGCTGGTCACAGATACGCAGTATTTT	CAISGRAGGLVTDTQYF
TRBV2	-	TRBD2	14	TRBJ2-1	TGTGCCAGCAGCAGACTAGCGACTAACAATGAGCAGTTCTTC	CASSRLATNNEQFF
TRBV5-1	-	-	14	TRBJ2-1	TGCGCCAGCAGCCCCGGGACTTACTTCAATGAGCAGTTCTTC	CASSPGTYFNEQFF
TRBV6-5	-	TRBD1	15	TRBJ2-3	TGTGCCAGCAGTTACCGGGACAGGAGGACAGATACGCAGTATTTT	CASSYRDRRTDTQYF
TRBV7-9	-	-	12	TRBJ2-7	TGTTCCAGCAGCTTTATTTCCTACGAGCAGTACTTC	CSSSFISYEQYF
TRBV6-6	-	-	14	TRBJ1-4	TGTGCCAGCAGGGCAGGCGGGTTTAATGAAAAACTGTTTTTT	CASRAGGFNEKLFF
TRBV2	-	TRBD1	14	TRBJ2-4	TGTGCCAGCAGGCTCAATCCGGGACAGGGGGCTTCGAACTTC	CASRLNPGQGASNF